This is a list of T cell receptor beta chains from one sample in a study of vaccination and CD4 T cells after COVID-19. MiXCR, run by TCRdb on the PCR reads, gives a single entry per CDR3 protein. The table records 30,000 or so distinct CDR3 sequences, roughly 50% of them present only once. This specimen consisted of CD4+ T cells from blood, obtained about 7 months after SARS-CoV-2 vaccination. These receptors all stem from a human donor who had recovered from COVID-19. Each CDR3 is given with its conserved first and last residue. A D gene is named only where the DNA matches it firmly. Clone size is shown for a subset of rows, as once, few, many or a class of expanded clone.

size,D,V,J,CDR3,DNA
.,.,TRBV20-1,TRBJ2-7,CSQTEFSYEQYF,TGCAGTCAGACGGAGTTCTCCTACGAGCAGTACTTC
few,TRBD1,TRBV7-6,TRBJ1-1,CASSPGQENTEAFF,TGTGCCAGCAGCCCTGGACAGGAGAACACTGAAGCTTTCTTT
.,.,TRBV7-8,TRBJ2-5,CASSSPRGVGETQYF,TGTGCCAGCAGCTCACCCAGGGGGGTCGGAGAGACCCAGTACTTC
.,.,TRBV2,TRBJ2-1,CASRAQDNEQFF,TGTGCCAGCAGAGCTCAGGACAATGAGCAGTTCTTC
.,TRBD1,TRBV7-8,TRBJ2-3,CASRSLTGLEDTQYF,TGTGCCAGCAGATCTTTGACAGGGCTCGAAGATACGCAGTATTTT
.,.,TRBV7-6,TRBJ1-1,CASRGRENTEAFF,TGTGCCAGCAGGGGCCGGGAGAACACTGAAGCTTTCTTT
.,.,TRBV20-1,TRBJ2-5,CSANDDNQETQYF,TGCAGTGCTAACGACGACAACCAAGAGACCCAGTACTTC
.,.,TRBV28,TRBJ2-1,CASSLWGAHNEQFF,TGTGCCAGCAGTTTATGGGGGGCGCACAATGAGCAGTTCTTC
.,.,TRBV4-3,TRBJ2-1,CASSQGSLYNEQFF,TGCGCCAGCAGCCAAGGCAGTCTTTACAATGAGCAGTTCTTC
few,TRBD1,TRBV20-1,TRBJ1-6,CSARTGGSYNSPLHF,TGCAGTGCGAGGACAGGGGGTTCCTATAATTCACCCCTCCACTTT
.,.,TRBV27,TRBJ2-3,CASSLVGWGSTQYF,TGTGCCAGCAGTTTAGTTGGCTGGGGGAGCACGCAGTATTTT
once,.,TRBV7-6,TRBJ2-2,CASSFIRPENTGELFF,TGTGCCAGCAGCTTCATTCGTCCGGAGAACACCGGGGAGCTGTTTTTT
.,.,TRBV6-1,TRBJ1-5,CASSLSGPYQPQHF,TGTGCCAGCAGCCTCTCGGGACCCTATCAGCCCCAGCATTTT
.,TRBD2,TRBV20-1,TRBJ2-7,CSARTSGRRDEQYF,TGCAGTGCTCGGACTAGCGGGAGACGGGACGAGCAGTACTTC
few,.,TRBV7-8,TRBJ2-7,CASTVGAGFSYEQYF,TGTGCCAGCACCGTTGGTGCGGGGTTCTCCTACGAGCAGTACTTC
.,.,TRBV6-5,TRBJ2-1,CASSYSLSESSYNEQFF,TGTGCCAGCAGTTACTCGCTTAGCGAATCTTCCTACAATGAGCAGTTCTTC
few,.,TRBV21-1,TRBJ1-5,CARHYRYNQPQHF,TGTGCCAGGCACTACAGGTACAATCAGCCCCAGCATTTT
.,TRBD1,TRBV19,TRBJ2-1,CASSSDRGHNEQFF,TGTGCCAGTAGTTCGGACAGGGGGCACAATGAGCAGTTCTTC
.,TRBD1,TRBV28,TRBJ2-7,CASSPGQDVYEQYF,TGTGCCAGCAGCCCGGGACAGGACGTCTACGAGCAGTACTTC
.,TRBD1,TRBV7-2,TRBJ1-1,CASSQYRDRNTEAFF,TGTGCCAGCAGCCAATACCGGGACAGGAACACTGAAGCTTTCTTT
.,.,TRBV19,TRBJ2-6,CASRDISGANVLTF,TGTGCCAGTAGGGACATCTCTGGGGCCAACGTCCTGACTTTC
.,.,TRBV20-1,TRBJ2-7,CSARGAGQIYEQYF,TGCAGTGCTAGGGGGGCTGGACAGATCTACGAGCAGTACTTC
few,TRBD1,TRBV7-3,TRBJ2-3,CASSPTGSTDTQYF,TGTGCCAGCAGCCCGACAGGGAGCACAGATACGCAGTATTTT
.,TRBD2,TRBV20-1,TRBJ2-5,CSATGTITQETQYF,TGCAGTGCTACCGGGACTATCACACAAGAGACCCAGTACTTC
.,TRBD2,TRBV28,TRBJ2-3,CASRESGRALNTQYF,TGTGCCAGCAGGGAAAGCGGGAGGGCCTTAAATACGCAGTATTTT
.,.,TRBV7-3,TRBJ2-2,CASSHLTGELFF,TGTGCCAGCAGCCACTTAACCGGGGAGCTGTTTTTT
few,.,TRBV7-2,TRBJ2-3,CASSLDGRSADTQYF,TGTGCCAGCAGCTTAGACGGTAGAAGCGCAGATACGCAGTATTTT
few,TRBD1,TRBV24-1,TRBJ2-7,CAPGQGNPKDYEQYF,TGTGCCCCCGGACAGGGCAACCCAAAAGACTACGAGCAGTACTTC
.,.,TRBV7-9,TRBJ1-2,CASSLLSPANYGYTF,TGTGCCAGCAGCTTACTTTCTCCAGCTAACTATGGCTACACCTTC
.,.,TRBV20-1,TRBJ2-4,CSANTMGSAKNIQYF,TGCAGTGCTAACACCATGGGGTCGGCCAAAAACATTCAGTACTTC
few,TRBD1,TRBV6-1,TRBJ1-2,CASSLRTGEYGYTF,TGTGCCAGCAGTCTACGGACAGGAGAGTATGGCTACACCTTC
few,TRBD1,TRBV20-1,TRBJ1-6,CSARDLTGSRDSPLHF,TGCAGTGCTAGAGATTTGACAGGGTCTCGTGATTCACCCCTCCACTTT
.,.,TRBV20-1,TRBJ2-6,CSATGAELLPGANVLTF,TGCAGTGCAACCGGGGCCGAGCTCCTACCTGGGGCCAACGTCCTGACTTTC
.,.,TRBV28,TRBJ1-2,CASRAGTGGYTF,TGTGCCAGCCGTGCCGGGACGGGGGGCTACACCTTC
few,TRBD2,TRBV24-1,TRBJ2-5,CATSDFGSGRGSYQETQYF,TGTGCCACCAGTGATTTTGGGAGCGGGAGGGGGAGTTACCAAGAGACCCAGTACTTC
once,.,TRBV20-1,TRBJ2-7,CSARPLESYEQYF,TGCAGTGCTAGGCCACTAGAATCCTACGAGCAGTACTTC
few,.,TRBV24-1,TRBJ2-5,CATSDPTAPGTQYF,TGTGCCACCAGTGACCCGACAGCTCCGGGGACCCAGTACTTC
.,TRBD2,TRBV6-2/TRBV6-3,TRBJ2-2,CASRSRGTREGNTGELFF,TGTGCCAGCAGATCCCGGGGTACACGGGAGGGAAACACCGGGGAGCTGTTTTTT
few,.,TRBV15,TRBJ2-7,CATSRGGDITYEQYF,TGTGCCACCAGCAGAGGAGGGGATATCACCTACGAGCAGTACTTC
.,.,TRBV27,TRBJ1-1,CASSFSALGTEAFF,TGTGCCAGCAGTTTTAGTGCCTTGGGCACTGAAGCTTTCTTT
few,.,TRBV6-5,TRBJ2-7,CASSYPPYGGGSEQYF,TGTGCCAGCAGTTACCCCCCGTACGGGGGAGGAAGCGAGCAGTACTTC
few,.,TRBV7-8,TRBJ2-7,CASSLGGSTSREQYF,TGTGCCAGCAGCTTAGGAGGGTCCACGAGTCGGGAGCAGTACTTC
once,TRBD1,TRBV11-3,TRBJ2-3,CASSKGQGTDTQYF,TGTGCCAGCAGCAAAGGACAGGGCACAGATACGCAGTATTTT
.,.,TRBV5-4,TRBJ1-2,CASRYTGLYGYTF,TGTGCCAGCAGATACACAGGGCTCTATGGCTACACCTTC
.,TRBD1,TRBV27,TRBJ2-7,CASSFSIGTGSYEQYF,TGTGCCAGCAGTTTTTCTATTGGGACAGGGAGCTACGAGCAGTACTTC
few,TRBD2,TRBV6-5,TRBJ2-3,CASSSGLAGFMGTDTQYF,TGTGCCAGCAGTTCCGGACTAGCGGGATTCATGGGCACAGATACGCAGTATTTT
.,TRBD1,TRBV15,TRBJ2-5,CATSSKSGQAAKTQYF,TGTGCCACCAGCAGCAAAAGCGGACAGGCTGCCAAGACCCAGTACTTC
.,.,TRBV19,TRBJ1-5,CASSLTGWGLNQPQHF,TGTGCCAGTAGCCTTACAGGGTGGGGTCTCAATCAGCCCCAGCATTTT
medium-sized,.,TRBV7-8,TRBJ2-5,CASSLARVIETQYF,TGTGCCAGCAGCTTAGCCAGGGTCATTGAGACCCAGTACTTC
.,TRBD2,TRBV20-1,TRBJ2-5,CSAELAGGRETQYF,TGCAGTGCCGAACTAGCGGGAGGGCGGGAGACCCAGTACTTC
.,.,TRBV6-5,TRBJ2-7,CASSYSRTRSSYEQYF,TGTGCCAGCAGTTACTCGAGAACCAGATCCTCCTACGAGCAGTACTTC
.,.,TRBV24-1,TRBJ2-5,CATSDFQETQYF,TGTGCCACCAGTGATTTCCAAGAGACCCAGTACTTC